The following is a T cell receptor beta chain sequence with its context. This sample is drawn from a study of blood T cell repertoires in COVID-19. Study background: COVID-19 samples from acute and convalescent phases originated in the United States, Italy and Spain.

Authors' analysis steps: How many nucleated cells were present was estimated from reference gene primer amplification. Using immunoSEQ multiplex PCR, the repertoire was profiled, and TCRdb retains in-frame clones only, with some absent. The DNA was the basis for D and trimming; V, J and clone size are from that table. The sample includes around 200,000 clones, more than 60% seen only once; the top ten take around 11%. Per germline, CDR1 SNHLY and CDR2 FYNNEI. This CDR3 is built from 16 residues. Trimming cost V 3 bases and J 3 bases; bases outside gene matches: 7. This TCR derives from a woman aged 50 to 60 with acute or convalescent COVID-19. Sequencing was carried out using peripheral blood. This chain connects TRBV2 to TRBJ1-2, with 10 bases matching TRBD1. The CDR3 region is CASSDPGTGEDYGYTF. The CDR3, as DNA: TGTGCCAGCAGTGATCCCGGGACAGGGGAAGACTATGGCTACACCTTC.